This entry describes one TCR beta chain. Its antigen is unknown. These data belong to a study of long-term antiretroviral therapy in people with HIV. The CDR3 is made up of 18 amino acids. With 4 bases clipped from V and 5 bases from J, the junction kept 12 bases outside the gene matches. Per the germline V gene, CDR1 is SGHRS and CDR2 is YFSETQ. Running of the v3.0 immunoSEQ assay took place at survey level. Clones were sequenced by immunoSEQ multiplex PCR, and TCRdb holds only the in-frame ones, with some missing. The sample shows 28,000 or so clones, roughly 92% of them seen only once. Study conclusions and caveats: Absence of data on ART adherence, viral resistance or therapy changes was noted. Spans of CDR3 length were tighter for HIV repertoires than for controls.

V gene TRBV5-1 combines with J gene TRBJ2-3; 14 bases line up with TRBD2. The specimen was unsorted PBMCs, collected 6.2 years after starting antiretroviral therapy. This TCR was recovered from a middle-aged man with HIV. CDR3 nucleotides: TGCGCCAGCAGCGCGGACCTGGGACTAGCGGGGGTAGGAGATACGCAGTATTTT. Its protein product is CASSADLGLAGVGDTQYF.